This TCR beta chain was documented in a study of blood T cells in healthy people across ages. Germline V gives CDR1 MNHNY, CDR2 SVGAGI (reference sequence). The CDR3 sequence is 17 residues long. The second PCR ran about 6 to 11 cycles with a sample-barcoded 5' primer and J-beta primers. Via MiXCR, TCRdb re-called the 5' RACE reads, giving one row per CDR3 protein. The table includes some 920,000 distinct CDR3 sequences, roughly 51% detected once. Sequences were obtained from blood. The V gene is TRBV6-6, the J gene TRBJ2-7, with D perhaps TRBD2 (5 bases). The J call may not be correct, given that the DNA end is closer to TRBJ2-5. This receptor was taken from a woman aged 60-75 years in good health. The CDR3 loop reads CASSSPLGEGFSETQYF. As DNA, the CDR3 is TGTGCCAGCAGTAGCCCATTAGGTGAGGGTTTTTCGGAGACCCAGTACTTC.